This is a list of T cell receptor beta chains from one sample in a study of OX40 agonist ivuxolimab in advanced cancers. Profiling relied on immunoSEQ multiplex PCR, and the TCRdb table lists in-frame clones only, not all of them. Of tens of thousands of clones listed, approximately 89% are singletons. This specimen was CD4+ or CD8+ T cells sorted from blood, taken in a trial of the OX40 agonist ivuxolimab. Receptors were obtained from an adult with an advanced solid tumor such as melanoma, head and neck, liver or kidney cancer. Each CDR3 is given with its conserved first and last residue. The D gene is left open where the match is weak. Clone sizes are given selectively: once, few, many, or a class where the clone is expanded.

>TRBV2|TRBJ2-1|17|TRBD2|-
TGTGCCAGCAGGGGTCTAGCGGGAGGGCCGACCGGAAATGAGCAGTTCTTC
CASRGLAGGPTGNEQFF
>TRBV7-9|TRBJ2-7|15|TRBD2|-
TGTGCCAGCAGCTTAGTAACTAGCGGTCCCTACGAGCAGTACTTC
CASSLVTSGPYEQYF
>TRBV19|TRBJ1-6|17|-|-
TGTGCCAGTAGTCCCCAGGGAGATATGGCCTATAATTCACCCCTCCACTTT
CASSPQGDMAYNSPLHF
>TRBV7-9|TRBJ2-7|17|-|once
TGTGCCAGCAGCTTAGGGGGGGCCCTTAAATTTTCCTACGAGCAGTACTTC
CASSLGGALKFSYEQYF
>TRBV19|TRBJ2-1|16|TRBD1|-
TGTGCCAGTAGCCCCGGACAGGGGAGTTTTTACAATGAGCAGTTCTTC
CASSPGQGSFYNEQFF
>TRBV5-8|TRBJ2-3|14|-|-
TGTGCCAGCAGCCCCCCGAACCGCACAGATACGCAGTATTTT
CASSPPNRTDTQYF
>TRBV5-1|TRBJ2-2|15|TRBD1|-
TGCGCCAGCAGCTTTGGGGACAGTGGCACCGGGGAGCTGTTTTTT
CASSFGDSGTGELFF
>TRBV9|TRBJ2-2|19|TRBD2|-
TGTGCCAGCAGCATAGGGCCCGGGCTAGCGGGGGCGAACACCGGGGAGCTGTTTTTT
CASSIGPGLAGANTGELFF
>TRBV5-4|TRBJ2-4|12|TRBD1|-
TGTGCCAGCAGCTTGGAGACAGGGCCTCGGTACTTC
CASSLETGPRYF
>TRBV7-9|TRBJ2-3|15|TRBD1|-
TGTGCCAGCAGCTTACCGGGCAGGGGGACAGATACGCAGTATTTT
CASSLPGRGTDTQYF
>TRBV7-9|TRBJ2-1|16|TRBD2|-
TGTGCCAGCAGCCCCCCGGGGGCGGGAGGCTACAATGAGCAGTTCTTC
CASSPPGAGGYNEQFF
>TRBV6-1|TRBJ1-4|13|-|-
TGTGCCAGCAGTGAAACAACAGGGTTGAAACTGTTTTTT
CASSETTGLKLFF
>TRBV28|TRBJ2-7|13|TRBD1|-
TGTGCCTGCGCGGGGCAGGGGGCCCACGAGCAGTACTTC
CACAGQGAHEQYF
>TRBV7-3|TRBJ1-4|14|-|-
TGTGCCAGCAGTTGGGGACGAACTAATGAAAAACTGTTTTTT
CASSWGRTNEKLFF
>TRBV29-1|TRBJ2-1|10|-|-
TGCAGCGTTGGTGTGGATGAGCAGTTCTTC
CSVGVDEQFF
>TRBV19|TRBJ2-1|11|-|-
TGTGCCAGTAGTATTACCGGTGAGCAGTTCTTC
CASSITGEQFF
>TRBV5-1|TRBJ1-2|17|TRBD1|-
TGCGCCAGCAGCAACATCAATACAGGGGGAGGTAACTATGGCTACACCTTC
CASSNINTGGGNYGYTF
>TRBV5-5|TRBJ1-2|16|TRBD1|-
TGTGCCAGCAGCTTGGCTCTGGGACAGGTGGCCCATGGCTACACCTTC
CASSLALGQVAHGYTF
>TRBV7-9|TRBJ2-3|12|-|-
TGTGCCAGCAGCTTAGGAACAGATACGCAGTATTTT
CASSLGTDTQYF
>TRBV19|TRBJ2-7|13|TRBD1|few
TGTGCCAGTAGTCGGACAGGGGGCAACGAGCAGTACTTC
CASSRTGGNEQYF
>TRBV7-6|TRBJ1-3|14|-|-
TGTGCCAGCAGCTCCGAGGGCTCTGGAAACACCATATATTTT
CASSSEGSGNTIYF
>TRBV6-5|TRBJ1-1|16|-|-
TGTGCCAGCAGTTACTCGAGGGGGGGCCTGAACACTGAAGCTTTCTTT
CASSYSRGGLNTEAFF
>TRBV5-8|TRBJ2-7|18|TRBD2|-
TGTGCCAGCAGCCGAACATTATATTTAGCGGGCAGCTCCTACGAGCAGTACTTC
CASSRTLYLAGSSYEQYF
>TRBV18|TRBJ1-1|14|-|-
TGTGCCAGCTCACCACCGGCGATGGGCACTGAAGCTTTCTTT
CASSPPAMGTEAFF
>TRBV28|TRBJ1-5|12|-|-
TGTGGCTCCCGGGACGGTAATCAGCCCCAGCATTTT
CGSRDGNQPQHF
>TRBV5-1|TRBJ2-7|15|-|-
TGCGCCAGCAGCCAAGCGACCGCCGACAACTACGAGCAGTACTTC
CASSQATADNYEQYF
>TRBV6-1|TRBJ1-2|15|-|-
TGTGCCAGCAGTGAGGCTCCAGATTTAAACTATGGCTACACCTTC
CASSEAPDLNYGYTF